This T cell receptor beta chain was identified during a study of cytomegalovirus exposure and HLA in healthy donors. Study as a whole: Assignment to the Caucasian-associated ancestry cluster applied to approximately 80% of the roughly 410 genotyped donors.

The PCR was carried out with 60 Vbeta primers and 13 Jbeta primers. Sequencing used immunoSEQ multiplex PCR; TCRdb keeps in-frame clones, though not all of them. The data show 150,000 to 200,000 clones, roughly 80% seen once. CDR1 and CDR2 from the germline V gene are SEHNR and FQNEAQ (reference sequence). V lost 3 bases and J lost 3, with 15 bases in between. The CDR3 loop spans 17 amino acids. With respect to this clone: The antigen remains undetermined.

Study conclusions and caveats: The authors assumed roughly uniform sequencing depth across donors for presence/absence analyses.

The sample comprised PBMCs. The TCR originated in a man aged 35 to 55 in good health and CMV-seronegative. The chain couples TRBV7-9 to TRBJ1-6; no clear D gene. CDR3 nucleotide sequence: TGTGCCAGCAGCTTTCTAACTGGGCGGGGCTATAATTCACCCCTCCACTTT. Translation: CASSFLTGRGYNSPLHF. Full variable domain (missing parts from reference TRBV7-9 and TRBJ1-6): DTGVSQNPRHKITKRGQNVTFRCDPISEHNRLYWYRQTLGQGPEFLTYFQNEAQLEKSRLLSDRFSAERPKGSFSTLEIQRTEQGDSAMYLCASSFLTGRGYNSPLHFGNGTRLTVT.